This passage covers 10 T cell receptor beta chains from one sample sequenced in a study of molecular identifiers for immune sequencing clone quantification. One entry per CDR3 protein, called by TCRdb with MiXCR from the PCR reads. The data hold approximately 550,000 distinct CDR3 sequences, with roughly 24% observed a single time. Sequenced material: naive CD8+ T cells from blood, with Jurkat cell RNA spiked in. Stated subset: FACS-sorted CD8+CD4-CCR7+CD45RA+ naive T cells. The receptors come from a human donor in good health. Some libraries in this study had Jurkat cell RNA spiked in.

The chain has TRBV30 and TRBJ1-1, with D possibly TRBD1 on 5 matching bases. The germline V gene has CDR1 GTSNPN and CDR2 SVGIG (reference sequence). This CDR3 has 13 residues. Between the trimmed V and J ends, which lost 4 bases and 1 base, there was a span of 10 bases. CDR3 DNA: TGTGCCTGGAATTACGGGGGGAACACTGAAGCTTTCTTT. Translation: CAWNYGGNTEAFF.

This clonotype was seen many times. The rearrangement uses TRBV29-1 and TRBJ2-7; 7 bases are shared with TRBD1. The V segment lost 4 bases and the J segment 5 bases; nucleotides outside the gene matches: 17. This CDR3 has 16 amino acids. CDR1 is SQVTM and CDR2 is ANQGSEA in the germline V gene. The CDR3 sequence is CSVGAETRQGRDEQYF. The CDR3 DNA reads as TGCAGCGTTGGGGCTGAGACAAGACAGGGTCGGGACGAGCAGTACTTC.

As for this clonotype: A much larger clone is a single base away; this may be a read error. DNA for the CDR3: TGTGCCAGCGGCATGGGACCCTCCTACAATGAGCAGTTCTTC. Encoded protein: CASGMGPSYNEQFF. The rearrangement joins TRBV7-2 to TRBJ2-1; D tentatively reads TRBD1 or TRBD2 (5 bases each). Germline CDR1 is SGHTA and CDR2 is FQGNSA. The ends were cut back, 8 bases at V and 0 bases at J, with 11 bases in the middle. The CDR3 runs 14 residues.

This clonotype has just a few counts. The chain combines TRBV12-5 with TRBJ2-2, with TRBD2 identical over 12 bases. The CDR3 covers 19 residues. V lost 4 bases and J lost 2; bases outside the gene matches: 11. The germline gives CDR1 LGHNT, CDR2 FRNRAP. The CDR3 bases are TGTGCTAGTGGTTGGATTTCGCCGGGACTAGCGGGTAACACCGGGGAGCTGTTTTTT. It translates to CASGWISPGLAGNTGELFF.

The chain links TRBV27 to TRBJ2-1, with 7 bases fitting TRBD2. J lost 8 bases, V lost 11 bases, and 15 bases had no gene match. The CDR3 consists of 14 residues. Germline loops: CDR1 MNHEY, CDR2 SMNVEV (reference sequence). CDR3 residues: CAAVRGTMYHEQFF. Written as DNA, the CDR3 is TGTGCCGCGGTTCGGGGGACTATGTATCATGAGCAGTTCTTC.

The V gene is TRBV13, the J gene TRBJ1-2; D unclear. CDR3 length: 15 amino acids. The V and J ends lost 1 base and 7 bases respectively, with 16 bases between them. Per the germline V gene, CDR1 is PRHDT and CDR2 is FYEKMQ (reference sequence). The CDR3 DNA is TGTGCCAGCAGCTTAGAGCGCGGCGCTACTGGTGGCTACACCTTC. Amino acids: CASSLERGATGGYTF.

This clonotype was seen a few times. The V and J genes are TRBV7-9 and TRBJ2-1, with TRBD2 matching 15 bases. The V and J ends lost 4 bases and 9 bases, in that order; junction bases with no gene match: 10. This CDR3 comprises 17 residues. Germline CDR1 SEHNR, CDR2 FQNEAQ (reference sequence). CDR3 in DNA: TGTGCCAGCAGCTACGGACTAGCGGGAGGGCCTTACGGTGAGCAGTTCTTC. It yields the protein CASSYGLAGGPYGEQFF.

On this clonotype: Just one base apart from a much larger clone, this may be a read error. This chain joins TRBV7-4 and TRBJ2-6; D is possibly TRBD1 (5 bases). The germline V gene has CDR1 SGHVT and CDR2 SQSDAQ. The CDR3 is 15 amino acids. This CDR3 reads CASCLDSAGANVLTF. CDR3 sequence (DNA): TGTGCCAGCTGCTTAGACAGTGCCGGGGCCAACGTCCTGACTTTC.

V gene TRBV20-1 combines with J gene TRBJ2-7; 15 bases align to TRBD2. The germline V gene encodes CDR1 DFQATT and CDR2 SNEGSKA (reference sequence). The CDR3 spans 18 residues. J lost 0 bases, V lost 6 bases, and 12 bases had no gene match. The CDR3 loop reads CSARPGLAGGPGSYEQYF. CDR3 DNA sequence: TGCAGTGCACGACCCGGACTAGCGGGAGGGCCCGGCTCCTACGAGCAGTACTTC.

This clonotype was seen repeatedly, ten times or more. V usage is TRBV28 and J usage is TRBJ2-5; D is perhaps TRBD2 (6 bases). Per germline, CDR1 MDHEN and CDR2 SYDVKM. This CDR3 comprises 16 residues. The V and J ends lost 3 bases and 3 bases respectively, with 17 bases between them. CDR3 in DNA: TGTGCCAGCAGTTTCATCGGAGGGAAACAAAAAGAGACCCAGTACTTC. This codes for CASSFIGGKQKETQYF.